One sample yielded the 23 T cell receptor beta chains listed below, sequenced in a study of patients and donors after allogeneic stem cell transplantation (dated by TCRdb to 2020 to 2021). The library came from RT-PCR. The sequencer was a NextSeq 550. TCRdb reprocessed the public reads (quality trimming at Q25 with fastp, clone calling with MiXCR) and kept in-frame beta chains. Rows with one shared CDR3 protein collapse into an entry with the most common genes and DNA. Here the sample has 70,000 to 100,000 distinct CDR3 sequences; just under 5% occur a single time. The ten largest clones add up to 2.6% of the sample. Source material: blood, either unsorted or a sorted T cell fraction (not recorded which). The receptors derive from a human donor who was either an allogeneic HSCT recipient or a stem cell or donor lymphocyte infusion donor (not recorded which). It is not recorded whose cells these are; they may come from a transplant donor.

At least ten counts were recorded for this clonotype. The gene calls are TRBV12-3 or TRBV12-4 and TRBJ2-4; D might be TRBD2 (5 bases). CDR3 length equals 15 residues. The V gene lost 2 bases and the J gene lost 0 bases, with 8 bases spanning the gap. The CDR3 here is CASSLIGIAKNIQYF. CDR3 in DNA: TGTGCCAGCAGTTTAATCGGGATAGCCAAAAACATTCAGTACTTC.

This clonotype was counted many times. The genes are TRBV9 and TRBJ2-1, with TRBD1 identical over 10 bases. With 4 bases clipped from V and 5 bases from J, the junction kept 6 bases outside the gene matches. The CDR3 is 15 amino acids. Germline V gene sequence: CDR1 SGDLS, CDR2 YYNGEE. DNA of the CDR3: TGTGCCAGCAGCACAAGACAGGGGGCGGACAATGAGCAGTTCTTC. It encodes CASSTRQGADNEQFF.

This clonotype came up a few times. This chain connects TRBV12-3 or TRBV12-4 to TRBJ2-5; TRBD2 aligns across 9 bases. Trimming at V came to 5 bases and at J to 0 bases, leaving 10 bases not matched to a gene. The CDR3 consists of 17 residues. The CDR3 DNA reads as TGTGCCAGCAGTCCCCGGCGGGCTAGCGGGGACCAAGAGACCCAGTACTTC. Encoded protein: CASSPRRASGDQETQYF.

This clonotype was counted at least ten times. The chain is built from TRBV27 and TRBJ2-5; TRBD2 aligns across 7 bases. CDR1 and CDR2 from the germline V gene are MNHEY and SMNVEV (reference sequence). The CDR3 length is 14 residues. V gave up 6 bases and J gave up 3 bases; unmatched junction bases: 7. This chain's CDR3 is CASSTSREEETQYF. The CDR3 coding sequence is TGTGCCAGCAGCACAAGTCGGGAGGAAGAGACCCAGTACTTC.

This clonotype was seen at least ten times. The chain couples TRBV15 to TRBJ2-5; tentative D call: TRBD1 (6 bases). With 3 bases removed from V and 0 bases from J, the gap between germline ends came to 11 bases. Germline CDR1 is LNHNV and CDR2 is YYDKDF (reference sequence). The CDR3 is 15 amino acids. CDR3 sequence (DNA): TGTGCCACCAGCAGGGCCGGACAGAACCAAGAGACCCAGTACTTC. It yields the protein CATSRAGQNQETQYF.

This clonotype has ten or more counts. V gene TRBV15 combines with J gene TRBJ2-3; the D call may be TRBD1 or TRBD2 (6 bases each). There are 14 residues in the CDR3. Per the germline V gene, CDR1 is LNHNV and CDR2 is YYDKDF (reference sequence). Deletions cut 10 bases from V and 1 base from J, with 15 bases between. The CDR3 bases are TGTGCCATAAAAGGGGGGTACGGCACAGATACGCAGTATTTT. This codes for CAIKGGYGTDTQYF.

This clonotype has a count of ten or more. V and J are TRBV5-1 and TRBJ2-1; 8 positions agree with TRBD1. There are 15 residues in the CDR3. Germline trimming cut 4 bases from V and 3 bases from J; bases unmatched to any gene: 6. In germline, CDR1 is SGHRS, CDR2 YFSETQ. Here the CDR3 reads CASSESGTGYNEQFF. The CDR3, as DNA: TGCGCCAGCAGCGAATCCGGGACAGGCTACAATGAGCAGTTCTTC.

Ten or more counts support this clonotype. The chain has TRBV11-2 and TRBJ2-7, with TRBD1 matching 9 bases. CDR1 and CDR2 from the germline V gene are SGHAT and FQNNGV. Trimming removed 5 bases from V and 3 bases from J; junction bases left unmatched: 11. CDR3 size: 16 residues. The CDR3 coding sequence is TGTGCCAGCAGCCCGCTAGGTAGGACAGGGGTCTACGAGCAGTACTTC. This translates into CASSPLGRTGVYEQYF.

This clonotype came up a few times. The genes are TRBV6-1 and TRBJ1-3; 9 bases agree with TRBD1. Germline CDR1 is MNHNS and CDR2 is SASEGT. CDR3 length equals 16 residues. Trimming took 4 bases from V and 3 from J; bases not matched to a gene: 7. The CDR3 loop reads CASSGVRTGDGNTIYF. The CDR3 DNA follows: TGTGCCAGCAGTGGGGTACGGACAGGGGATGGAAACACCATATATTTT.

This clonotype was observed at least ten times. The V gene is TRBV3-1, the J gene TRBJ1-1, with D possibly matching TRBD1 (5 bases). V lost 2 bases, J lost 3 bases, and 10 bases lay in between. The germline gives CDR1 LGHDT, CDR2 YNNKEL (reference sequence). CDR3 length: 14 residues. Here the CDR3 DNA reads TGTGCCAGCAGCCAACCTGACAGAGACACTGAAGCTTTCTTT. It specifies CASSQPDRDTEAFF.

This clonotype was counted between two and nine times. J is TRBJ1-3 and V is TRBV20-1; D unresolved. V lost 5 bases, J lost 4 bases, and 9 bases lay in between. Germline V gene sequence: CDR1 DFQATT, CDR2 SNEGSKA (reference sequence). CDR3 length: 12 residues. Here the CDR3 reads CSAEAAGNTIYF. The CDR3 DNA reads as TGCAGTGCTGAAGCGGCCGGAAACACCATATATTTT.

This clonotype has ten or more counts. The chain employs TRBV5-1 and TRBJ2-2; D remains ambiguous. The CDR3 runs to 15 residues. V shed 4 bases and J shed 1 base, with 11 bases lying between them. Germline V gives CDR1 SGHRS, CDR2 YFSETQ. Here the CDR3 reads CASSVSLMNTGELFF. In nucleotides, the CDR3 is TGCGCCAGCAGCGTCAGCCTGATGAACACCGGGGAGCTGTTTTTT.

This clonotype was observed many times. This chain links TRBV20-1 with TRBJ2-4, with D perhaps assigned TRBD1 or TRBD2 (5 bases each). Germline CDR1 is DFQATT and CDR2 is SNEGSKA (reference sequence). Trimming removed 3 bases from V and 7 bases from J, with 19 bases in between. There are 15 residues in the CDR3. The CDR3 loop is CSARGLGLAANIQYF. CDR3 bases: TGCAGTGCTAGGGGGTTGGGGCTAGCCGCGAACATTCAGTACTTC.

This clonotype has at least ten counts. V is TRBV2 and J is TRBJ1-1; D gene uncertain. With 0 bases removed from V and 5 bases from J, the gap between germline ends came to 4 bases. This CDR3 has 12 residues. Per germline, CDR1 SNHLY and CDR2 FYNNEI. The CDR3 DNA sequence: TGTGCCAGCAGTGAAGCGGGGACTGAAGCTTTCTTT. Residues: CASSEAGTEAFF. Combining the CDR3 with reference TRBV2 and TRBJ1-1 gives the whole variable domain EPEVTQTPSHQVTQMGQEVILRCVPISNHLYFYWYRQILGQKVEFLVSFYNNEISEKSEIFDDQFSVERPDGSNFTLKIRSTKLEDSAMYFCASSEAGTEAFFGQGTRLTVV.

The chain combines TRBV4-1 with TRBJ2-3; 16 bases are shared with TRBD2. The CDR3 extends over 18 amino acids. V lost 1 base, J lost 4 bases, and 5 bases stayed unmatched. The germline CDR1 and CDR2 sequences are MGHRA and YSYEKL. The CDR3 protein is CASSQGGGLAGGPDTQYF. The DNA for the CDR3 is TGCGCCAGCAGCCAAGGGGGGGGACTAGCGGGAGGGCCAGATACGCAGTATTTT.

This clonotype has a count of ten or more. The J gene is TRBJ1-2, the V gene TRBV14; D not certain. Germline V CDR1 and CDR2: SGHDN, FVKESK. V lost 6 bases and J 7 bases, leaving 21 bases between the germline ends. CDR3 length: 15 residues. DNA for the CDR3: TGTGCCAGCAGTGCTTATACCGGACCGAGGGCTGGCTACACCTTC. Translated: CASSAYTGPRAGYTF.

This clonotype is medium-sized. The rearrangement uses TRBV12-3 or TRBV12-4 and TRBJ2-3; possible D gene TRBD1, 5 bases. Trimming stripped 7 bases from V and 3 bases from J, with 14 bases between. This CDR3 is 14 amino acids long. The CDR3 here is CASNDRFRTDTQYF. CDR3 DNA sequence: TGTGCCAGCAATGACAGATTTCGGACAGATACGCAGTATTTT.

This clonotype was recorded many times. The rearrangement uses TRBV20-1 and TRBJ1-4; D remains unclear. The CDR3 sequence is 16 residues long. Trimming took off 2 bases at V and 1 base at J, with 14 bases between the two ends. Per the germline V gene, CDR1 is DFQATT and CDR2 is SNEGSKA (reference sequence). The CDR3 nucleotides are TGCAGTGCTAGACGCGGTCCAATAGGAACTAATGAAAAACTGTTTTTT. Translation: CSARRGPIGTNEKLFF.

This clonotype was observed a few times. The rearrangement joins TRBV20-1 to TRBJ2-3, with 14 bases identical to TRBD2. V was pared by 5 bases and J by 3 bases, with 10 bases of the junction left unmatched. This CDR3 is 17 amino acids long. CDR1 and CDR2 from the germline V gene are DFQATT and SNEGSKA (reference sequence). CDR3: CSARTSGRRGRTDTQYF. The CDR3, as DNA: TGCAGTGCTCGGACTAGCGGGAGGAGAGGTAGGACAGATACGCAGTATTTT.

This clonotype was detected a few times. The chain employs TRBV5-1 and TRBJ2-7; 8 positions match TRBD1. The J segment lost 4 bases and the V segment lost 4 bases, leaving 7 bases of the junction unmatched. The germline V gene encodes CDR1 SGHRS and CDR2 YFSETQ. The length of the CDR3 is 14 residues. In nucleotides, the CDR3 is TGCGCCAGCAGCGGGGCAGGGGGCAGGTACGAGCAGTACTTC. This translates into CASSGAGGRYEQYF. The complete variable domain, with remaining parts taken from reference TRBV5-1 and TRBJ2-7, reads KAGVTQTPRYLIKTRGQQVTLSCSPISGHRSVSWYQQTPGQGLQFLFEYFSETQRNKGNFPGRFSGRQFSNSRSEMNVSTLELGDSALYLCASSGAGGRYEQYFGPGTRLTVT.

The V call is TRBV11-1, the J call TRBJ2-6, with TRBD2 matching 13 bases. The V segment lost 3 bases and the J segment 0 bases; nucleotides outside the gene matches: 5. The CDR3 has 19 residues. CDR1 and CDR2 from the germline V gene are SGHAT and FQDESV (reference sequence). The CDR3 nucleotides are TGTGCCAGCAGCTTTCCTCGGACTAGCGGGGGCTCTGGGGCCAACGTCCTGACTTTC. Translating it yields CASSFPRTSGGSGANVLTF.

This clonotype was seen ten or more times. This chain joins TRBV12-3 or TRBV12-4 and TRBJ2-7; D may correspond to TRBD1 or TRBD2 (5 bases each). Trimming left V 3 bases short and J 4 bases short, with 13 bases between. The CDR3 runs to 14 residues. CDR3 loop: CASSFGGDLYEQYF. The CDR3 nucleotides read TGTGCCAGCAGTTTTGGGGGAGACCTATACGAGCAGTACTTC.

In this sample, this clonotype turned up many times. At one boundary the junction diverges from the germline segment, which might be a read error. The chain recombines TRBV29-1 with TRBJ2-7; D call uncertain. CDR1 and CDR2 (germline): SQVTM, ANQGSEA. CDR3 length: 12 amino acids. CDR3 residues: CSVEGLGQVLSF. The CDR3 DNA reads TGCAGCGTTGAAGGTTTAGGGCAGGTTCTAAGCTTC.